This TCR beta chain was recovered during a study of control samples from healthy donors and cancer patients. The repertoire was sequenced with immunoSEQ multiplex PCR; TCRdb's copy has only in-frame clones and lacks some. The table has 70,000 to 95,000 clones, around 87% seen once. In germline, CDR1 is MNHNS, CDR2 SASEGT. This CDR3 contains 15 residues. Trimming cost V 2 bases and J 2 bases, with 10 bases left between them. This clone was observed once. This clonotype originated in a man between 50 and 59 years old in good health. Sequenced: blood. This chain connects TRBV6-1 to TRBJ1-5, with D unclear. The CDR3 is CASSENGVGNQPQHF. The DNA of the CDR3 is TGTGCCAGCAGTGAAAATGGGGTGGGCAATCAGCCCCAGCATTTT.